The 20 T cell receptor beta chains below all came from one sample that was sequenced in a study of post-analysis software for immune sequencing data. The study's findings and limits: Relative to controls, patients had 4 or 5 TRBV segments at higher frequency, with TRBV5-6, TRBV5-1 and TRBV20-1 among these.

Tagging with unique molecular identifiers was a feature of the TCR beta cDNA libraries. TCRdb ran MiXCR on the PCR reads and lists one entry per CDR3 protein. The sample contains roughly 400,000 distinct CDR3 sequences, 39% of which appear only once. Their specific antigens are unknown. Sequencing was carried out using blood. The source is a girl aged 2 to 9 with multiple sclerosis.

Written as DNA, the CDR3 is TGCAGTGCTAGAGCCGCCTACTCAGATACGCAGTATTTT. It codes for CSARAAYSDTQYF. The chain couples TRBV20-1 to TRBJ2-3; D gene uncertain. V was pared by 1 base and J by 4 bases, with 9 bases between. This CDR3 contains 13 residues. CDR1 and CDR2 from the germline V gene are DFQATT and SNEGSKA (reference sequence).

The chain joins TRBV29-1 to TRBJ1-1, with D uncertain. Looked up from germline, CDR1 is SQVTM and CDR2 is ANQGSEA. Trimming took off 2 bases at V and 0 bases at J, with 13 bases between the two ends. The length of the CDR3 is 15 residues. The CDR3 nucleotides read TGCAGCGTTGAATCTCGCAGCCAGGTGAACACTGAAGCTTTCTTT. Its translation: CSVESRSQVNTEAFF.

The genes are TRBV29-1 and TRBJ1-1, with D possibly being TRBD1 (5 bases). The CDR3 runs to 13 residues. Germline assignment: CDR1 SQVTM and CDR2 ANQGSEA. V dropped 0 bases and J dropped 7 bases, with 12 bases sitting between them. As DNA, the CDR3 is TGCAGCGTTGAAGACGGGGCCGGTTTTGAAGCTTTCTTT. This encodes CSVEDGAGFEAFF.

The V call is TRBV10-1, the J call TRBJ1-5; 10 bases are a match to TRBD1. The CDR3 sequence is 14 residues long. CDR1 and CDR2 (germline): WNHNN, SYGVQD (reference sequence). V dropped 8 bases and J dropped 7; count of bases not matched to a gene: 8. The CDR3 reads CASRRDRGCQPQHF. The CDR3 region has the DNA TGCGCCAGCCGACGGGACAGGGGATGCCAGCCCCAGCATTTT.

The chain recombines TRBV7-9 with TRBJ1-2; D unclear. Germline V gives CDR1 SEHNR, CDR2 FQNEAQ (reference sequence). The CDR3 loop spans 13 amino acids. V was pared by 1 base and J by 7 bases, with 10 bases between. DNA for the CDR3: TGTGCCAGCAGCTTAGGAGAAGGCGGTGGCTACACCTTC. Translating it yields CASSLGEGGGYTF.

This chain links TRBV7-2 with TRBJ2-5, with D possibly TRBD2 on 5 matching bases. The CDR3 length is 15 residues. CDR1 and CDR2 (germline): SGHTA, FQGNSA. V was shortened by 1 base and J by 5 bases, with 14 bases between the two germline ends. The CDR3 DNA reads as TGTGCCAGCAGCTTAGTCTCCCTAGCTGGCGAGACCCAGTACTTC. Residues: CASSLVSLAGETQYF.

This clonotype was recorded a few times. CDR3 sequence: CASSPRDRGSGASTDTQYF. The CDR3 coding sequence is TGTGCCAGCAGCCCCCGTGACAGGGGAAGTGGGGCGAGCACAGATACGCAGTATTTT. This chain joins TRBV7-9 and TRBJ2-3, with TRBD1 identical over 8 bases. CDR1 is SEHNR and CDR2 is FQNEAQ in the germline V gene (reference sequence). CDR3 size: 19 residues. The V and J ends lost 5 bases and 0 bases, in that order; junction bases with no gene match: 16.

This clonotype appeared once. This chain links TRBV7-9 with TRBJ1-2; a weak D match, TRBD1 (5 bases). The CDR3 runs 19 residues. Germline loops: CDR1 SEHNR, CDR2 FQNEAQ (reference sequence). V gave up 4 bases and J gave up 2 bases, with 26 bases separating them. CDR3 sequence (DNA): TGTGCCAGCAGCTCTCCCACCCTTTCGACAGTGGAACCGAACTATGGCTACACCTTC. It translates to CASSSPTLSTVEPNYGYTF.

This sequence joins TRBV7-9 and TRBJ2-2; 7 bases agree with TRBD1. The germline V gene encodes CDR1 SEHNR and CDR2 FQNEAQ (reference sequence). Unmatched junction bases numbered 8, after V lost 8 bases and J lost 2 bases. The CDR3 runs 15 residues. CDR3 sequence: CASSSNRGNTGELFF. CDR3 nucleotide sequence: TGTGCCAGCTCGTCAAACAGGGGTAACACCGGGGAGCTGTTTTTT.

On this clonotype: An end of the junction differs from the germline gene, which may be a read error. This chain links TRBV29-1 with TRBJ1-4, with 7 bases matching TRBD1. CDR3 length: 14 residues. From germline, CDR1 is SQVTM and CDR2 ANQGSEA. The CDR3 coding sequence is TGCAGCGCTTCACAGGGGAGGACTAATGAAAAACGGTTTTTT. Its translation: CSASQGRTNEKRFF.

Only a few counts were recorded for this clonotype. This chain joins TRBV12-3 or TRBV12-4 and TRBJ2-1; D ambiguous. The CDR3 totals 13 residues. V lost 3 bases to trimming and J lost 8 bases, with 11 bases between them. The DNA for the CDR3 is TGTGCCAGCAGTTTGTTTGGGGTCCATGAGCAGTTCTTC. Amino acids: CASSLFGVHEQFF.

This clonotype was seen repeatedly, ten times or more. The chain combines TRBV29-1 with TRBJ1-2; D uncertain. Trimming took 4 bases from V and 6 from J, leaving 12 bases between them. This CDR3 contains 12 residues. The germline V gene has CDR1 SQVTM and CDR2 ANQGSEA. The DNA for the CDR3 is TGCAGCGTTGGAGGAATTGAGGATGGCTACACCTTC. Residues: CSVGGIEDGYTF.

The chain recombines TRBV12-3 or TRBV12-4 with TRBJ1-4, with D tentatively TRBD1 (6 bases). V gave up 4 bases and J gave up 3 bases, with 12 bases separating them. This CDR3 is built from 15 residues. The CDR3 loop reads CASSSYRVANEKLFF. CDR3 bases: TGTGCCAGCAGTTCCTACAGGGTGGCTAATGAAAAACTGTTTTTT.

This chain uses TRBV4-1 with TRBJ1-5; weak D call: TRBD1 (6 bases). CDR1 is MGHRA, CDR2 YSYEKL, per germline. V was trimmed by 0 bases and J by 5 bases, leaving 14 bases between them. The CDR3 loop spans 16 amino acids. In nucleotides, the CDR3 is TGCGCCAGCAGCCAAGATCCTACAGGGAGGTATCAGCCCCAGCATTTT. It codes for CASSQDPTGRYQPQHF.

This clonotype was detected a few times. The rearrangement links TRBV4-3 to TRBJ2-3; TRBD2 matches 10 bases. J lost 4 bases, V lost 2 bases, and 6 bases had no gene match. The CDR3 runs to 16 residues. The germline gives CDR1 LGHNA, CDR2 YSLEER. In DNA form, the CDR3 reads TGCGCCAGCAGCCAACTCACTAGCGGGAACGCAGATACGCAGTATTTT. Translating gives CASSQLTSGNADTQYF.

This clonotype was counted only a few times. V usage is TRBV7-9 and J usage is TRBJ1-6; D call uncertain. The germline CDR1 and CDR2 sequences are SEHNR and FQNEAQ (reference sequence). The CDR3 runs to 14 residues. V was clipped by 1 base and J by 7 bases, with 8 bases between them. As DNA, the CDR3 is TGTGCCAGCAGCTTAGTTAAGTGGAATTCACCCCTCCACTTT. Translation gives CASSLVKWNSPLHF.

This clonotype has more than one count but fewer than ten. Germline and junction disagree at one end, which may indicate a read error. V gene TRBV6-5 combines with J gene TRBJ2-1; D tentatively reads TRBD1 or TRBD2 (5 bases each). CDR3 length: 16 residues. Looked up from germline, CDR1 is MNHEY and CDR2 is SVGAGI. CDR3 residues: CASSYEGLSSYNEQFF. CDR3 sequence (DNA): TGTGCCAGTAGTTATGAGGGGCTTAGCTCCTACAATGAGCAGTTCTTC.

This clonotype was observed a handful of times. The chain combines TRBV28 with TRBJ1-6, with a tentative D call TRBD1 (5 bases). Germline assignment: CDR1 MDHEN and CDR2 SYDVKM. Trimming stripped 9 bases from V and 0 bases from J, with 12 bases between. The CDR3 is 15 residues long. In DNA, the CDR3 is TGTGCCAGTAGAAACAGGAGCTCCTATAATTCACCCCTCCACTTT. This codes for CASRNRSSYNSPLHF.

In its sample, this clonotype was seen a few times. This chain uses TRBV6-1 with TRBJ2-5, with D possibly TRBD2 on 7 matching bases. V lost 6 bases to trimming and J lost 6 bases, with 29 bases between them. This CDR3 comprises 18 residues. CDR1 is MNHNS and CDR2 is SASEGT in the germline V gene. Here the CDR3 DNA reads TGTGCCAGCAGCGCAGTCGTAGGGTGGGGAGGGGGGACGAAGACCCAGTACTTC. Translating it yields CASSAVVGWGGGTKTQYF.

The V and J genes are TRBV20-1 and TRBJ2-3; 7 nucleotides line up with TRBD2. This CDR3 is 15 amino acids long. V was clipped by 6 bases and J by 5 bases; unmatched bases: 14. The germline CDR1 and CDR2 sequences are DFQATT and SNEGSKA (reference sequence). CDR3: CSAHETSHPGDTQYF. The CDR3 DNA is TGCAGTGCCCACGAGACTAGCCATCCGGGAGATACGCAGTATTTT.